This entry features one T cell receptor (beta chain) sequence. This CDR3 spans 13 amino acids. The V gene's germline CDR1 is GTSNPN and CDR2 SVGIG (reference sequence). V was shortened by 6 bases and J by 0 bases, with 9 bases between the two germline ends. This sample was included in a study of shared clonotypes between healthy human individuals. The data were produced by immunoSEQ multiplex PCR, yet TCRdb's version contains in-frame clones alone and is incomplete. Of around 2,000,000 clones in the sample, roughly 94% were seen once. Sequenced: naive CD4+ T cells sorted from blood. Indicated subset: CD45RA+ positively selected. The sequence derives from a young man in good health. This chain links TRBV30 with TRBJ1-3; unclear D gene. This CDR3 is CACPGRSGNTIYF. DNA of the CDR3: TGTGCCTGCCCCGGGCGCTCTGGAAACACCATATATTTT.